Presented here are 8 T cell receptor beta chains from one specimen sequenced in a study of T cells in Graves' hyperthyroidism and ophthalmopathy. The TCR beta CDR3 regions underwent amplification using RNA transcripts as the source. The HTBI set primed first-round TCR CDR3 RT-PCR. TCRdb analysed the multiplex PCR reads with MiXCR anew, one entry per CDR3 protein. The table includes around 210,000 distinct CDR3 sequences, about a sixth detected once. Sequenced: blood. These TCRs come from a woman aged 50 to 60 with Graves' hyperthyroidism.

This clonotype was seen repeatedly, ten times or more. The V and J genes are TRBV10-3 and TRBJ2-2; unclear D gene. The germline V and J ends were trimmed by 6 bases and 6 bases, with 5 bases remaining between them. Germline values: CDR1 ENHRY, CDR2 SYGVKD. The length of the CDR3 is 11 residues. The CDR3 loop reads CAIRDPGELFF. The CDR3, as DNA: TGTGCCATCAGGGATCCCGGGGAGCTGTTTTTT.

The V call is TRBV5-1, the J call TRBJ1-5; 12 nucleotides agree with TRBD1. The CDR3 length is 17 residues. Trimming took 4 bases from V and 1 from J; bases not matched to a gene: 6. Germline CDR1 reads SGHRS; CDR2 reads YFSETQ. This CDR3 is CASSPGQGAVSNQPQHF. For the CDR3, the DNA is TGCGCCAGCAGCCCGGGACAGGGGGCCGTAAGCAATCAGCCCCAGCATTTT.

This clonotype was recorded many times. This chain connects TRBV11-3 to TRBJ2-7, with D tentatively TRBD1 (5 bases). CDR3 length: 16 residues. The V gene's germline CDR1 is SGHNT and CDR2 YENEEA. Between the trimmed V and J ends, which lost 0 bases and 3 bases, there was a span of 15 bases. In nucleotides, the CDR3 is TGTGCCAGCAGCTTAGATGGGGCAGCAAAGGGCTACGAGCAGTACTTC. It encodes CASSLDGAAKGYEQYF.

The rearrangement links TRBV7-6 to TRBJ2-1, with D unclear. This CDR3 comprises 14 residues. Trimming stripped 1 base from V and 5 bases from J, with 9 bases between. The V gene's germline CDR1 is SGHVS and CDR2 FNYEAQ. This CDR3 is CASSLGPANNEQFF. CDR3 in DNA: TGTGCCAGCAGCTTAGGACCAGCCAACAATGAGCAGTTCTTC.

This clonotype was observed many times. The chain is built from TRBV28 and TRBJ1-5; 8 nucleotides match TRBD1. J was trimmed by 6 bases and V by 6 bases; bases with no gene match: 10. Germline CDR1 and CDR2: MDHEN and SYDVKM. The CDR3 totals 15 residues. The DNA of the CDR3 is TGTGCCAGCAGGCCTGCAGGGGGCTCGGGTCAGCCCCAGCATTTT. Translated: CASRPAGGSGQPQHF.

This clonotype was counted only a few times. The rearrangement links TRBV12-3 or TRBV12-4 to TRBJ2-7, with unresolved D. The CDR3 consists of 13 residues. The V and J ends lost 6 bases and 0 bases respectively, with 9 bases between them. The CDR3 region is CASSRRYSYEQYF. For the CDR3, the DNA is TGTGCCAGCAGCCGACGGTACTCCTACGAGCAGTACTTC.

This clonotype has at least ten counts. This sequence joins TRBV6-5 and TRBJ1-1; maybe TRBD1 (6 bases). Between the trimmed V and J ends, which lost 2 bases and 2 bases, there was a span of 18 bases. CDR1 is MNHEY and CDR2 is SVGAGI in the germline V gene. CDR3 size: 17 residues. The chain's CDR3 is CASSYARAGGRNTEAFF. Written as DNA, the CDR3 is TGTGCCAGCAGTTACGCCAGAGCGGGGGGCAGAAACACTGAAGCTTTCTTT.

This clonotype was counted a few times. The rearrangement links TRBV14 to TRBJ2-1; 8 bases agree with TRBD2. V trimming: 1 base; J trimming: 8 bases; junction bases outside the gene matches: 7. This CDR3 comprises 15 residues. Germline V CDR1 and CDR2: SGHDN, FVKESK. CDR3 nucleotides: TGTGCCAGCAGCCAAGGTCGGGGGGGTTGGGATGAGCAGTTCTTC. Translating it yields CASSQGRGGWDEQFF.